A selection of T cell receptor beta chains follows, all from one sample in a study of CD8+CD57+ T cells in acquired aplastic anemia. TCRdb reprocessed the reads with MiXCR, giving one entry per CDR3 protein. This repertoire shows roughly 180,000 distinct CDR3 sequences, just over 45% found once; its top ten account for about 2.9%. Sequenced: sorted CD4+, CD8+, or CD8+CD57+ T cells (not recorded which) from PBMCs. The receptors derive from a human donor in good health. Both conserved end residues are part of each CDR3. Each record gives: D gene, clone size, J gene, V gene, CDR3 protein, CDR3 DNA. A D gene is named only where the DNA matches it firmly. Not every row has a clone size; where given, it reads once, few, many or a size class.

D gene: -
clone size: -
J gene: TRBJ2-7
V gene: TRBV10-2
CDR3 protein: CASRKGTPSSYEQYF
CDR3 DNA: TGCGCCAGCAGAAAGGGGACTCCCTCTTCCTACGAGCAGTACTTC

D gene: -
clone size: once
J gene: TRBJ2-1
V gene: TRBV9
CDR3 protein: CASSVEQGNEQFF
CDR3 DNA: TGTGCCAGCAGCGTGGAACAAGGCAATGAGCAGTTCTTC

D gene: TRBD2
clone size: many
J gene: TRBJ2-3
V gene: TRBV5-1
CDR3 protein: CASSLTSGADTQYF
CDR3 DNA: TGCGCCAGCAGCTTAACTAGCGGAGCAGATACGCAGTATTTT

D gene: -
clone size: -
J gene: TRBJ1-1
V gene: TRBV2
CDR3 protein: CASPTMNTEAFF
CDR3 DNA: TGTGCCAGCCCTACTATGAACACTGAAGCTTTCTTT

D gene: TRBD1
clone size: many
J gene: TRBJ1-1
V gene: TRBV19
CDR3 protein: CASIPPGQGAYTEAFF
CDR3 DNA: TGTGCCAGTATCCCGCCGGGACAGGGGGCTTACACTGAAGCTTTCTTT

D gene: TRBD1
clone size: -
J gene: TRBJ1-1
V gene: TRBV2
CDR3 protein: CASTHPIQGMNTEAFF
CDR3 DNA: TGTGCCAGCACCCACCCTATACAGGGGATGAACACTGAAGCTTTCTTT

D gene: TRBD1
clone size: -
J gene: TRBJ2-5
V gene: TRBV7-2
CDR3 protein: CASSQKSQGWETQYF
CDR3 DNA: TGTGCCAGCAGCCAAAAGTCACAGGGGTGGGAGACCCAGTACTTC

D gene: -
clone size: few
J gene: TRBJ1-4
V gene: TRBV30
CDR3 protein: CAWSEQYTNEKLFF
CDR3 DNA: TGTGCCTGGAGTGAGCAGTATACTAATGAAAAACTGTTTTTT

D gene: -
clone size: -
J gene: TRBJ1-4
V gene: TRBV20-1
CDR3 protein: CSARGGRVGEKLFF
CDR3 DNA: TGCAGTGCTAGAGGAGGCAGGGTGGGGGAAAAACTGTTTTTT

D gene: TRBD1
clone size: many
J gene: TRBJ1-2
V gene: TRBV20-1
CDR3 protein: CSASGDRGGQGYTF
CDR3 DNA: TGCAGTGCTAGCGGGGACAGAGGGGGCCAGGGCTACACCTTC

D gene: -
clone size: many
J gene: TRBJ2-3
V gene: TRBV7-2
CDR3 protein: CASSPTGDTQYF
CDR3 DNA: TGTGCCAGCAGCCCTACAGGAGATACGCAGTATTTT

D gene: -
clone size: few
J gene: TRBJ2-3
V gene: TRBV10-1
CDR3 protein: CASSELGGSTDTQYF
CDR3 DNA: TGCGCCAGCAGTGAGTTGGGGGGCTCCACAGATACGCAGTATTTT

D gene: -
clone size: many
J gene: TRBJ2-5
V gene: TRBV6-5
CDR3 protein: CASSFSNIGKETQYF
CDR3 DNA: TGTGCCAGCAGTTTCTCCAACATAGGGAAAGAGACCCAGTACTTC

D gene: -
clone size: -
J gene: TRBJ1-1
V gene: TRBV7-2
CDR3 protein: CADSLARSTEAFF
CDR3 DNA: TGTGCCGACAGCTTAGCGCGAAGCACTGAAGCTTTCTTT

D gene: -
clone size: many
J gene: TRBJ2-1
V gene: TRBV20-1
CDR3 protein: CSILGLYNEQFF
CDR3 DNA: TGCAGTATTCTAGGACTATACAATGAGCAGTTCTTC

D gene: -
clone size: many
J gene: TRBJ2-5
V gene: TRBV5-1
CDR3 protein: CASKVGGRNQETQYF
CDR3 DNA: TGCGCCAGCAAAGTGGGGGGGCGGAACCAAGAGACCCAGTACTTC

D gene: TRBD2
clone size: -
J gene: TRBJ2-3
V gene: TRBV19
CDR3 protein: CASSMGGTSGGRTDTQYF
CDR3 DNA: TGTGCCAGTAGTATGGGAGGGACTAGCGGGGGGCGCACAGATACGCAGTATTTT

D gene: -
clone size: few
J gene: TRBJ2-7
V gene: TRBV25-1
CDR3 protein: CASSRSGTYEQYF
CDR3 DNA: TGTGCCAGCAGTAGATCCGGGACTTACGAGCAGTACTTC

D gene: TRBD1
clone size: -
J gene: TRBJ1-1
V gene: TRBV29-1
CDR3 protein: CSFYRGGDTEAFF
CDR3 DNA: TGCAGCTTTTACAGGGGTGGGGACACTGAAGCTTTCTTT

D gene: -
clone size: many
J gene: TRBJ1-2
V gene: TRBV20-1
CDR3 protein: CSAPGQLSYGYTF
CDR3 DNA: TGCAGTGCTCCTGGACAGCTATCCTATGGCTACACCTTC

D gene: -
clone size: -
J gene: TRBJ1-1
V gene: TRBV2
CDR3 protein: CASSPNDPMNTEAFF
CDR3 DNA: TGTGCCAGCAGCCCCAACGACCCGATGAACACTGAAGCTTTCTTT

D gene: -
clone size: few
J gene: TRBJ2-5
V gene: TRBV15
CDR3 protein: CATSRERGGEGETQYF
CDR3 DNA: TGTGCCACCAGCAGAGAGAGGGGGGGCGAGGGGGAGACCCAGTACTTC

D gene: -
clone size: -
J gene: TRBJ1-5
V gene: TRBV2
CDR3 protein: CASSLERSSQPQHF
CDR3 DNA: TGTGCCAGCAGTCTAGAAAGAAGCAGTCAGCCCCAGCATTTT

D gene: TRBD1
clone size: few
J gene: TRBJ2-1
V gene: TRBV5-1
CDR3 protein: CASSLVGTVSYNEQFF
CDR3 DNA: TGCGCCAGCAGCTTGGTTGGGACAGTCTCCTACAATGAGCAGTTCTTC

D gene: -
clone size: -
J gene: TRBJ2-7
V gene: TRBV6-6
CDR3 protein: CASTGYEQYF
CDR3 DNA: TGTGCCAGCACCGGCTACGAGCAGTACTTC

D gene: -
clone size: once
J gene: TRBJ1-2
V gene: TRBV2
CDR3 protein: CASSSDSEYGYTF
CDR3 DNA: TGTGCCAGCAGTTCAGACTCTGAGTATGGCTACACCTTC